This T cell receptor (beta chain) was obtained from a study of T cells after posttransplantation cyclophosphamide. Study outcomes and limitations: TRB overlap between skin or GI tissue T cells and blood was limited. Donor-recipient repertoire similarity was low at 1-2 months, rising over year one.

The assay was immunoSEQ multiplex PCR, and TCRdb's table has in-frame clones only and misses some. The repertoire holds roughly 2,200 clones, around 63% seen once, with roughly a fifth in the top ten. The count of this clone is one. The antigen remains unidentified. A marrow graft followed busulfan-fludarabine conditioning, with cyclophosphamide on days +3 and +4. This specimen was PBMCs, taken after allogeneic stem cell transplant with posttransplant cyclophosphamide. The clonotype originates from a male patient between 55 and 70 years old who received an allogeneic stem cell transplant from a related donor and was CMV-positive. Some T cells may be the graft donor's.

The CDR3 is CASSQSERTGPSTDTQYF. CDR3 DNA sequence: TGCGCCAGCAGTCAATCTGAGAGGACAGGACCCAGCACAGATACGCAGTATTTT. V gene TRBV23-1 combines with J gene TRBJ2-3, with 7 bases aligning to TRBD1. TRBV23-1 counts as an open reading frame of uncertain function. The CDR3 is 18 residues long. Trimming removed 0 bases from V and 0 bases from J; junction bases left unmatched: 9.